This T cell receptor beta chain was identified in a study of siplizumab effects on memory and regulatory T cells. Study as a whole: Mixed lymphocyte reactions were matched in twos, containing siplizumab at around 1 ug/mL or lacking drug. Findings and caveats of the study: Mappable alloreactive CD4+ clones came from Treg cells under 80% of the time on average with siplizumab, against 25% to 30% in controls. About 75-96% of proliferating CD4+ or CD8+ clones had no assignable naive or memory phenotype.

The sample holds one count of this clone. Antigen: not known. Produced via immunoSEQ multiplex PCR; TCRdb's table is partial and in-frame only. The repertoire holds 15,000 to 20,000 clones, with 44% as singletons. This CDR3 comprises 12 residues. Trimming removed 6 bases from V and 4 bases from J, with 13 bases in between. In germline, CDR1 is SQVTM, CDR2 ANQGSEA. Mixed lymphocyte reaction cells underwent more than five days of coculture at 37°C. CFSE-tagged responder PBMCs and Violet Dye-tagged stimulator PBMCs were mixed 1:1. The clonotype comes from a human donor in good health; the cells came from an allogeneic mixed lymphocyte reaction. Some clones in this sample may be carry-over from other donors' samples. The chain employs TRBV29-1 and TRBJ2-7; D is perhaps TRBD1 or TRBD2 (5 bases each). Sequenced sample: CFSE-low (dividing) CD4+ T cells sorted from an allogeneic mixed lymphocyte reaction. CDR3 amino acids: CSVGEIVYEQYF. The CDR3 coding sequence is TGCAGCGTGGGGGAAATAGTTTACGAGCAGTACTTC.